This TCR beta chain was retrieved from a study of blood T cell repertoires in COVID-19. Across the whole study: From the United States, Italy and Spain came samples of acute and convalescent COVID-19. Sample material is recorded as cDNA or gDNA derived from T cells, B-cell-depleted T cells, or PBMCs.

Original processing methods: Amplified reference gene primers provided the basis for estimating nucleated cell counts. Assay: immunoSEQ multiplex PCR; the TCRdb copy retains only in-frame clones and omits some. The V and J calls and the clone size are those of that table, but D and trimming were determined from the DNA. The profile covers over 250,000 clones, with under 90% appearing a single time and roughly 10% taken by the ten largest. Sequencing was performed on peripheral blood. This TCR derives from a woman in her 50s who had recovered from COVID-19.

DNA for the CDR3: TGTGCCTGGAGTATCGTAGGGGCAGGGGAGCAGTACTTC. Protein product: CAWSIVGAGEQYF. The V call is TRBV30, the J call TRBJ2-7, with a weak D call TRBD1 (5 bases). This CDR3 contains 13 residues. Trimming took off 2 bases at V and 7 bases at J, with 15 bases between the two ends. CDR1 and CDR2 from the germline V gene are GTSNPN and SVGIG (reference sequence).